Listed here is a single T cell receptor beta chain. Its matching antigen is unknown. The data originate from a study of cytomegalovirus exposure and HLA in healthy donors. Study results and caveats: Later on, a genetic analysis was performed. It linked a missense variant in DCLRE1C with V- and J-gene trimming of TCR beta. Later work showed greater clonal expansion in HLA-associated TCR beta chains than in equally common others. Roughly even sequencing depth across donors was the assumption behind the presence/absence analyses. Among CMV-associated TCR beta chains, most appeared HLA-restricted in a later analysis.

Vbeta (60) and Jbeta (13) primers were used in the PCR. Clones were read by immunoSEQ multiplex PCR, and TCRdb kept only the in-frame ones, dropping some. Of 170,000 or so clones detected, around 77% appear once; the ten largest clones hold around 2.2%. This CDR3 contains 13 residues. V trimming: 7 bases; J trimming: 2 bases; junction bases outside the gene matches: 4. Germline values: CDR1 GTSNPN, CDR2 SVGIG (reference sequence). V is TRBV30 and J is TRBJ2-1; 8 bases are shared with TRBD1. This receptor was taken from a man between 60 and 75 years old in good health and CMV-seronegative. The source material was PBMCs. The CDR3: CASGQGTYNEQFF. The CDR3 region has the DNA TGTGCCTCAGGACAGGGTACCTACAATGAGCAGTTCTTC.